This T cell receptor beta chain was captured in a study of cytomegalovirus exposure and HLA in healthy donors. Study-wide results and limits: Later analysis identified a missense DCLRE1C variant that was linked to TCR beta V- and J-gene trimming. Associated with cytomegalovirus, according to the listing, were 150 to 200 TCR beta chains. Looking again later, the authors saw that most CMV-associated TCR beta chains seemed HLA-restricted. Per a prior analysis, the majority of TCR beta V segments were productive roughly 87% or roughly 30% of the time.

The PCR ran on 60 Vbeta and 13 Jbeta primers. The repertoire was sequenced with immunoSEQ multiplex PCR; TCRdb's copy has only in-frame clones and lacks some. The sample includes roughly 220,000 clones, more than 65% of them seen just once. Points on this clone: The antigen remains undetermined.

The CDR3 is 15 amino acids. Germline assignment: CDR1 SQVTM and CDR2 ANQGSEA. V trimming: 6 bases; J trimming: 3 bases; junction bases outside the gene matches: 9. This clonotype was sampled from a man aged 45-60 years in good health and CMV-seronegative. Sample: PBMCs. The gene calls are TRBV29-1 and TRBJ1-3; the match to TRBD1 covers 9 bases. The CDR3 bases are TGCAGCGTCGAAACTGGACAGGGGATTGGAAACACCATATATTTT. Translating it yields CSVETGQGIGNTIYF.